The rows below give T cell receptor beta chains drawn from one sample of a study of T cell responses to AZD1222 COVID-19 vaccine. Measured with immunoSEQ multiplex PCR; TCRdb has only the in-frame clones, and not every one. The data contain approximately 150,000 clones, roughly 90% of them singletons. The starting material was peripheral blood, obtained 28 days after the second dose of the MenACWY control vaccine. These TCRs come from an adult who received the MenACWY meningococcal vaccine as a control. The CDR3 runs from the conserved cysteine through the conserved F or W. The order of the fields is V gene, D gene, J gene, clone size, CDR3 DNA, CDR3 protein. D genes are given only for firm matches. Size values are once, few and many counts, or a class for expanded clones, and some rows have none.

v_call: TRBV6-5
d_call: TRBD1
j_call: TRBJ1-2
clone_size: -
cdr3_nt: TGTGCCAGCAGCGCGGCAGGGGGCTATGGCTACACCTTC
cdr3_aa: CASSAAGGYGYTF

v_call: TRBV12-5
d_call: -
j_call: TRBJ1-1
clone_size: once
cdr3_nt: TGTGCTAGTGGTTTGCAGGGAAACACTGAAGCTTTCTTT
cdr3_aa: CASGLQGNTEAFF

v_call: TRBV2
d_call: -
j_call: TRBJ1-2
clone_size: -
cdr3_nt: TGTGCCAGCTGGGGTACAGACCCCCAGGACTATGGCTACACCTTC
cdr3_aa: CASWGTDPQDYGYTF

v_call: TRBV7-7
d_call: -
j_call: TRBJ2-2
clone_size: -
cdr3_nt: TGTGCTAGCACCTCCACCGGGGAGCTGTTTTTT
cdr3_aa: CASTSTGELFF

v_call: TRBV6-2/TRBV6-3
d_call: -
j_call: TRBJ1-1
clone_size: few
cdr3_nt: TGTGCCAGCAGCTTTCGTTTGACCGGGGGCACTGAAGCTTTCTTT
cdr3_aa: CASSFRLTGGTEAFF

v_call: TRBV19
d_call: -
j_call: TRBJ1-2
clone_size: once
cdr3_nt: TGTGCCAGTAGCGAAGGGACGGTGGGGCTAGGTCGCTACACCTTC
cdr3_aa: CASSEGTVGLGRYTF

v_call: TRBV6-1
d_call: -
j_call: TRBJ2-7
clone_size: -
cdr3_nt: TGTGCCAGCAGTGAAGGGGGCGTTTACGAGCAGTACTTC
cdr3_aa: CASSEGGVYEQYF

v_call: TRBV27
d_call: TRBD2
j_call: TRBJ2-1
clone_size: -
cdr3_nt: TGTGCCAGCAGCTCACCTTGGCTCCTCGTTAGCGGGAATTCCTACAATGAGCAGTTCTTC
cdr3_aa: CASSSPWLLVSGNSYNEQFF

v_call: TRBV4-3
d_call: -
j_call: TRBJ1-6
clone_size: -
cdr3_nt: TGCGCCAGCAGCCAAGATGCCGGAATTTCACCCCTCCACTTT
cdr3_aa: CASSQDAGISPLHF

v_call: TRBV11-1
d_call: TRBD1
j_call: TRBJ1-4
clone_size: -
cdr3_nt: TGTGCCAGCAGCGTAGCCTGGAGACAGGGGGATGAAAAACTGTTTTTT
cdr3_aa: CASSVAWRQGDEKLFF

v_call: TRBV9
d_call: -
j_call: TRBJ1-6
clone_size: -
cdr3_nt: TGTGCCAGCAGCCCCACCGAAAATTCACCCCTCCACTTT
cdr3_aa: CASSPTENSPLHF

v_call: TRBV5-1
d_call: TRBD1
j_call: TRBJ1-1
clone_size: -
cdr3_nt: TGCGCCAGCACCTATGCGGGAGGACAGGGTCGGGCTGAAGCTTTCTTT
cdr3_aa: CASTYAGGQGRAEAFF

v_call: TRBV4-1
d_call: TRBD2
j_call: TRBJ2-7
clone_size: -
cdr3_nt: TGCGCCAGCAGCCAAGAGAGCGGGAGGGTCTACGAGCAGTACTTC
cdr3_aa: CASSQESGRVYEQYF

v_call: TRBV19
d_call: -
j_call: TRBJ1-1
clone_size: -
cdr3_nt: TGTGCCAGTAGCCCCACGGTGGTAGCCTCTGAAGCTTTCTTT
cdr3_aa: CASSPTVVASEAFF

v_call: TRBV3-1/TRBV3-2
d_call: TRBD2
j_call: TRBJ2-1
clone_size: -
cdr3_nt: TGTGCCAGCAGCCATTTACTAGCGGGAGGGAAATACAATGAGCAGTTCTTC
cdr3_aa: CASSHLLAGGKYNEQFF

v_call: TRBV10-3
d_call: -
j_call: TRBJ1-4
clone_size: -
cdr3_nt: TGTGCCATCAGTGAACAGCCTAATGAAAAACTGTTTTTT
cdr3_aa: CAISEQPNEKLFF